The 10 T cell receptor beta chains below come from one sample, sequenced in a study of chemoradiotherapy in HPV16-positive cancers. Assay: immunoSEQ multiplex PCR; the TCRdb copy retains only in-frame clones and omits some. The sample has some 11,000 clones, 77% seen once; the top ten hold 0.9% to 0.95%. The specimen was obtained from a patient who underwent chemoradiotherapy. All receptors come from a human donor with HPV-associated anogenital cancer.

Only one count was recorded for this clone. The chain carries TRBV4-1 and TRBJ2-3; D unclear. This CDR3 spans 14 amino acids. Germline V gives CDR1 MGHRA, CDR2 YSYEKL. V lost 1 base to trimming and J lost 2 bases, with 7 bases between them. The CDR3 DNA is TGCGCCAGCAGCCAAGGCCTGTTCACAGATACGCAGTATTTT. It yields the protein CASSQGLFTDTQYF.

V usage is TRBV28 and J usage is TRBJ1-2; 10 nucleotides line up with TRBD1. Trimming at V came to 5 bases and at J to 4 bases, leaving 4 bases not matched to a gene. The CDR3 contains 14 residues. Per germline, CDR1 MDHEN and CDR2 SYDVKM. As DNA, the CDR3 is TGTGCCAGCAGTGGCGGGACAGGGGTCTATGGCTACACCTTC. The encoded protein is CASSGGTGVYGYTF.

The chain has TRBV19 and TRBJ1-2; D perhaps matches TRBD1 (6 bases). Looked up from germline, CDR1 is LNHDA and CDR2 is SQIVND (reference sequence). The CDR3 sequence is 14 residues long. V lost 5 bases, J lost 4 bases, and 14 bases lay in between. The CDR3 loop is CASSVPEGVYGYTF. The DNA for the CDR3 is TGTGCCAGTAGTGTCCCAGAGGGGGTCTATGGCTACACCTTC. Full variable domain (outside the CDR3, taken from reference TRBV19 and TRBJ1-2): DGGITQSPKYLFRKEGQNVTLSCEQNLNHDAMYWYRQDPGQGLRLIYYSQIVNDFQKGDIAEGYSVSREKKESFPLTVTSAQKNPTAFYLCASSVPEGVYGYTFGSGTRLTVV.

The genes are TRBV4-3 and TRBJ2-1, with D unresolved. The germline CDR1 and CDR2 sequences are LGHNA and YSLEER. Trimming removed 0 bases from V and 3 bases from J, with 6 bases in between. The CDR3 spans 14 residues. The CDR3 loop reads CASSQDIGYNEQFF. In DNA form, the CDR3 reads TGCGCCAGCAGCCAAGATATTGGCTACAATGAGCAGTTCTTC.

The chain carries TRBV19 and TRBJ2-2, with 9 bases identical to TRBD1. Losses at the gene ends were 6 bases for V and 4 bases for J; bases not matched to a gene: 6. The length of the CDR3 is 15 residues. The V gene's germline CDR1 is LNHDA and CDR2 SQIVND (reference sequence). The CDR3 reads CASSFGTGTTGELFF. CDR3 sequence (DNA): TGTGCCAGTAGCTTTGGGACAGGGACCACCGGGGAGCTGTTTTTT.

This clone was seen a handful of times. This chain connects TRBV5-1 to TRBJ2-1, with D possibly being TRBD2 (5 bases). Germline values: CDR1 SGHRS, CDR2 YFSETQ. This CDR3 spans 15 amino acids. Deletions cut 0 bases from V and 0 bases from J, with 7 bases between. This CDR3 is CASSLGTSSYNEQFF. As DNA, the CDR3 is TGCGCCAGCAGCTTGGGAACTAGCTCCTACAATGAGCAGTTCTTC.

V usage is TRBV4-1 and J usage is TRBJ2-5; 9 bases are shared with TRBD2. V shed 7 bases, J shed 4 bases, and the junction held 13 bases outside the gene matches. This CDR3 is built from 16 residues. Germline V gives CDR1 MGHRA, CDR2 YSYEKL. The CDR3 is CASTTQAGGLGETQYF. The CDR3 bases are TGCGCCAGCACAACGCAGGCGGGGGGGCTCGGAGAGACCCAGTACTTC.

The gene calls are TRBV7-2 and TRBJ2-2, with a weak D call TRBD2 (6 bases). CDR1 is SGHTA, CDR2 FQGNSA, per germline. The CDR3 consists of 16 residues. V dropped 5 bases and J dropped 4 bases, with 17 bases sitting between them. The CDR3 nucleotides read TGTGCCAGCAGCGTCGTGGGGGGTCTACTCACCGGGGAGCTGTTTTTT. Protein sequence: CASSVVGGLLTGELFF.

The CDR3 sequence is CASSGDSHNEQFF. The CDR3 DNA reads as TGTGCCAGCAGTGGGGACAGCCACAATGAGCAGTTCTTC. V usage is TRBV25-1 and J usage is TRBJ2-1; 7 bases are a match to TRBD1. The length of the CDR3 is 13 residues. Germline V gene data show CDR1 as MGHDK and CDR2 as SYGVNS. V dropped 4 bases and J dropped 5; count of bases not matched to a gene: 2.

This clone was seen a handful of times. V usage is TRBV7-9 and J usage is TRBJ1-2; the D gene is possibly TRBD1 (5 bases). V lost 6 bases to trimming and J lost 7 bases, with 18 bases between them. The germline V gene encodes CDR1 SEHNR and CDR2 FQNEAQ (reference sequence). CDR3 length equals 14 residues. DNA of the CDR3: TGTGCCAGCAGTTCAGCCGGGACTCCGCCTGGCTACACCTTC. It yields the protein CASSSAGTPPGYTF.